This TCR beta chain was observed in a study of blood T cell repertoires in COVID-19. About the research overall: The samples span acute and convalescent COVID-19 from the United States, Italy and Spain.

The CDR3 is 15 amino acids. CDR1 and CDR2 (germline): SGHTS, YDEGEE. Trimming removed 8 bases from V and 0 bases from J, with 15 bases in between. Profiled with immunoSEQ multiplex PCR; TCRdb holds only in-frame clones, not every one. The table shows around 250,000 clones, with about 90% occurring only once. The origin of this receptor is a woman in her twenties or thirties with acute COVID-19. This chain uses TRBV5-8 with TRBJ2-1; weak D call: TRBD1 (7 bases). The specimen sequenced was PBMCs or T cells enriched from blood (not recorded which). CDR3 protein: CASQGEVSSYNEQFF. CDR3 nucleotides: TGTGCCAGTCAGGGGGAGGTCAGCTCCTACAATGAGCAGTTCTTC.